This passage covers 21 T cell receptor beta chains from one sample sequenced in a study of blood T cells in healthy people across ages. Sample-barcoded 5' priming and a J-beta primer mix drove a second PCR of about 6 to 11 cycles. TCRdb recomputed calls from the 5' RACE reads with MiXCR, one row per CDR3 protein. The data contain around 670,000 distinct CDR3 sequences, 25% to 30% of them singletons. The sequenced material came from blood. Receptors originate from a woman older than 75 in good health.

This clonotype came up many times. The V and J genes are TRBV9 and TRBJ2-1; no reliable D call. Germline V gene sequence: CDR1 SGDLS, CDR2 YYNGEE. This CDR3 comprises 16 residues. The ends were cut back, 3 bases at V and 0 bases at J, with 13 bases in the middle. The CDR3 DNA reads TGTGCCAGCAGCGCCCCGGGCGGTGGCTCCTACAATGAGCAGTTCTTC. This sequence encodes CASSAPGGGSYNEQFF.

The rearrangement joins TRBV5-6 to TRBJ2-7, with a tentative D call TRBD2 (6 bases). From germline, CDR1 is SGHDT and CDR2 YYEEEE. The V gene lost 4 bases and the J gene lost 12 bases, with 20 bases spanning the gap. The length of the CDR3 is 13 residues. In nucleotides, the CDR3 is TGTGCCAGCAGCGTACGGACCCCGGAGGGTCGGTACTTC. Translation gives CASSVRTPEGRYF.

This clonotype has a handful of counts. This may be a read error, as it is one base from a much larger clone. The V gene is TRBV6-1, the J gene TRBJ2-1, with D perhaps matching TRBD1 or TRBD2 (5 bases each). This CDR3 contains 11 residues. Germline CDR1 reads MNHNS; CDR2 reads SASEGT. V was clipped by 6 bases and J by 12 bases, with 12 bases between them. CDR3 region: CASRGERRQFF. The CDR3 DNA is TGTGCCAGCAGGGGGGAGCGCCGGCAGTTCTTC.

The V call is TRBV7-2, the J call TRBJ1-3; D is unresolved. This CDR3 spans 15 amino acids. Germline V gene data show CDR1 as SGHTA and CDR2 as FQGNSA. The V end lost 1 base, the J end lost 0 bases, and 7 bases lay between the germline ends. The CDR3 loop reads CASSLVWGSGNTIYF. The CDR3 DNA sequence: TGTGCCAGCAGCTTAGTATGGGGCTCTGGAAACACCATATATTTT.

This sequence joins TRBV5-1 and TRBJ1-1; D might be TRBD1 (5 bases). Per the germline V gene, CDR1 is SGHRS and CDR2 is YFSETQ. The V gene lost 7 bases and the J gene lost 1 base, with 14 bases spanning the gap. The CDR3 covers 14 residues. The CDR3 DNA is TGCGCCAGCGGGGACGGGTGGTCGAACACTGAAGCTTTCTTT. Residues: CASGDGWSNTEAFF.

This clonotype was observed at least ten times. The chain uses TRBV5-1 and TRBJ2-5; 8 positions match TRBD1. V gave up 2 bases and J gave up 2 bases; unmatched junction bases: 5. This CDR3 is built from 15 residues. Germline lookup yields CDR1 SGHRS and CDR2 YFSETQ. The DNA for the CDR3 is TGCGCCAGCAGCTTACCGGACAGGGTTCAAGAGACCCAGTACTTC. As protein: CASSLPDRVQETQYF.

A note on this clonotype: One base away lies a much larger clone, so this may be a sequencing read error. CDR3 DNA sequence: TGTGCCAGCAGTTCCGGGACAGCCTACAATGAGCAGTACTTC. Amino acids: CASSSGTAYNEQYF. The chain combines TRBV2 with TRBJ2-7, with TRBD1 matching over 7 bases. CDR1 SNHLY and CDR2 FYNNEI come from the germline V gene. Trimming removed 5 bases from V and 7 bases from J; junction bases left unmatched: 11. The CDR3 sequence is 14 residues long.

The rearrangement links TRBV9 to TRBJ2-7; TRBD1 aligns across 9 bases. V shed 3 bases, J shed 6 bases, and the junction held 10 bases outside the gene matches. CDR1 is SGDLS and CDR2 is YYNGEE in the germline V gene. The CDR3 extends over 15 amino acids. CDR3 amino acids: CASSGEIGTGSEQYF. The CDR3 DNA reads TGTGCCAGCAGCGGAGAGATCGGGACAGGGTCCGAGCAGTACTTC.

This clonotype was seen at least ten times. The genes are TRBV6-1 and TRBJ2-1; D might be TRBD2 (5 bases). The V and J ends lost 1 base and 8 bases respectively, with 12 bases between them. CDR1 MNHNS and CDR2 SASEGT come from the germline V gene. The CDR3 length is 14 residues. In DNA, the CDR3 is TGTGCCAGCAGTGAAGTCCCGGGAAGGGATGAGCAGTTCTTC. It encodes CASSEVPGRDEQFF.

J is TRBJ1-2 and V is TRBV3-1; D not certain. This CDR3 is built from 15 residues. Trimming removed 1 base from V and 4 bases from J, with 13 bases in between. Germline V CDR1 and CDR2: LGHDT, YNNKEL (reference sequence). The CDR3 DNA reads TGTGCCAGCAGCCAAGTGGTAGGGAGCGTCTATGGCTACACCTTC. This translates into CASSQVVGSVYGYTF.

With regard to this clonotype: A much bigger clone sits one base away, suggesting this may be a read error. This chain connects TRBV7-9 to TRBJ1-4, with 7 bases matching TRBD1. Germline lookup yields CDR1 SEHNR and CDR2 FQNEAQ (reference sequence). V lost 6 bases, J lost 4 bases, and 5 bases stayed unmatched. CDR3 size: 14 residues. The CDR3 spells CASSWDRVNEKLFF. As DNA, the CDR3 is TGTGCCAGCAGTTGGGACAGAGTTAATGAAAAACTGTTTTTT.

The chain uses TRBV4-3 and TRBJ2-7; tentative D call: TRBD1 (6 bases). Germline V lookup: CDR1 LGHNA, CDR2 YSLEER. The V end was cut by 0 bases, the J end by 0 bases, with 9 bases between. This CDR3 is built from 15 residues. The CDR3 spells CASSQEVDSSYEQYF. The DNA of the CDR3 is TGCGCCAGCAGCCAAGAGGTGGACAGCTCCTACGAGCAGTACTTC.

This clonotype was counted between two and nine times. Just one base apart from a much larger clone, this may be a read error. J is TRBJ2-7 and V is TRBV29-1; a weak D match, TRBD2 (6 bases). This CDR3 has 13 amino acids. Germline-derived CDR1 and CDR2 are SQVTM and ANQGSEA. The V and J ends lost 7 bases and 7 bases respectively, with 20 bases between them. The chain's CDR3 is CSATELALHEQYF. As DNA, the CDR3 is TGCAGCGCGACGGAACTAGCTCTCCATGAGCAGTACTTC.

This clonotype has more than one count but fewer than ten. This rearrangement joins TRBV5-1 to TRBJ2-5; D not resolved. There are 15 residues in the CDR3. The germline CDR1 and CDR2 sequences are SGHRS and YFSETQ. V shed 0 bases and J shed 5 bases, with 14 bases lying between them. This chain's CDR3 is CASSLGYGTRETQYF. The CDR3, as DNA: TGCGCCAGCAGCTTGGGGTACGGCACTCGGGAGACCCAGTACTTC.

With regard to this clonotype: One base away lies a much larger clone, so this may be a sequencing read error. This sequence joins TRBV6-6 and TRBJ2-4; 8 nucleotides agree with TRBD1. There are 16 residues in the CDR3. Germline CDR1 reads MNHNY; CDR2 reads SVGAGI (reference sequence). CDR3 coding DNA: TGTACCAGCAGCCAAGGTCAGGGGGCTGCCAAAAACATTCAGTACTTC. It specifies CTSSQGQGAAKNIQYF.

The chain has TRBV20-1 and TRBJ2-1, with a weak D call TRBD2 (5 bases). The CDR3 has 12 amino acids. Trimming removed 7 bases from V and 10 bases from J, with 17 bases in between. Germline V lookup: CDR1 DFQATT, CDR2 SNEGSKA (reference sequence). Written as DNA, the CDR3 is TGCAGTGTCGAACGGGGAATGGACGAGCAGTTCTTC. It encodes CSVERGMDEQFF.

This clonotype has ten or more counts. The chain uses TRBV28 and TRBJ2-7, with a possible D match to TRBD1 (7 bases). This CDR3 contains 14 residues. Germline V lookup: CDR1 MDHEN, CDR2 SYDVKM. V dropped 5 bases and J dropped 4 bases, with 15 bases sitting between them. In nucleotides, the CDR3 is TGTGCCAGCAGTCCAGGGGGGCCGGGGTACGAGCAGTACTTC. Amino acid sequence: CASSPGGPGYEQYF.

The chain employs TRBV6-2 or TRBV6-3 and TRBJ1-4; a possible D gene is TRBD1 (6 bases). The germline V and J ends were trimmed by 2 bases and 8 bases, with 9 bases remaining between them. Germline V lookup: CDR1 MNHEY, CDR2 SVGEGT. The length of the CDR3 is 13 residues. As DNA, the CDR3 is TGTGCCAGCAGTTACCCTGGGACAGAAAAACTGTTTTTT. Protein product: CASSYPGTEKLFF.

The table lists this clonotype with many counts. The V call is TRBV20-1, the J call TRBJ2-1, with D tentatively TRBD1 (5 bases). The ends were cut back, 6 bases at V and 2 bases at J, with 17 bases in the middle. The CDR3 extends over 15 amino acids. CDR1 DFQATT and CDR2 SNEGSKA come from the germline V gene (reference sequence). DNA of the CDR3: TGCAGTGCCCTAGGGGTGGCAGCCCCCTACAATGAGCAGTTCTTC. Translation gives CSALGVAAPYNEQFF.

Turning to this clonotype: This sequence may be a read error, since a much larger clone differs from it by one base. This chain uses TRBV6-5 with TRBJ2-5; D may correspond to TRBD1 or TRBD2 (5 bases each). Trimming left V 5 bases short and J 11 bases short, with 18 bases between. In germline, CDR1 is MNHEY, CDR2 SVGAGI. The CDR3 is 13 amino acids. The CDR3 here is CASSDRRVWGQYF. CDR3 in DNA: TGTGCCAGCAGTGATCGCAGAGTCTGGGGGCAGTACTTC.

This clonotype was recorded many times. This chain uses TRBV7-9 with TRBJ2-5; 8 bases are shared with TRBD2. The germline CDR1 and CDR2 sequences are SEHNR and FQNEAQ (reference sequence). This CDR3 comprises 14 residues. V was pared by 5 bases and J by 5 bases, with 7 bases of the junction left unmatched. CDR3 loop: CASSPGGAWETQYF. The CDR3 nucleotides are TGTGCCAGCAGCCCGGGGGGGGCGTGGGAGACCCAGTACTTC.